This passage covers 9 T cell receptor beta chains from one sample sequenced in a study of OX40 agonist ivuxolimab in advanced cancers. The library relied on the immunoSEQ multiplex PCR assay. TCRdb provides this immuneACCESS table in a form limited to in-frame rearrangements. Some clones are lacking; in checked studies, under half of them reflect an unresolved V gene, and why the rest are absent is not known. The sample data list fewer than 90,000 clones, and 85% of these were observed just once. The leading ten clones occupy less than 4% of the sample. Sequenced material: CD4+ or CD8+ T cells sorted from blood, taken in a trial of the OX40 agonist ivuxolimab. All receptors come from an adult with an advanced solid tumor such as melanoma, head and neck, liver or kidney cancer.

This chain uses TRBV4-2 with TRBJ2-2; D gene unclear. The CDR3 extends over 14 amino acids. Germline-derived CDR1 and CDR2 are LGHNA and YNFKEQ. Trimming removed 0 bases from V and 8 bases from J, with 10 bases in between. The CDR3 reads CASSQDMAEGELFF. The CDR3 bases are TGTGCCAGCAGCCAAGATATGGCGGAGGGGGAGCTGTTTTTT.

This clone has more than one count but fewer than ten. The CDR3 reads CASSDLSWTGEEKLFF. The CDR3, as DNA: TGTGCCAGCAGTGATCTATCCTGGACAGGGGAGGAGAAACTGTTTTTT. V and J are TRBV2 and TRBJ1-4; 9 nucleotides match TRBD1. J gave up 11 bases and V 3 bases, and 13 bases lay outside the gene matches. Germline-derived CDR1 and CDR2 are SNHLY and FYNNEI. This CDR3 is 16 amino acids long.

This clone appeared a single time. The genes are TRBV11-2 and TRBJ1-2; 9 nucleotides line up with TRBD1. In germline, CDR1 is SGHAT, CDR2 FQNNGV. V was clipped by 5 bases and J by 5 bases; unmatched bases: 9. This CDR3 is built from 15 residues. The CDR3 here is CASSPSGQGYYGYTF. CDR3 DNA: TGTGCCAGCAGCCCCTCGGGACAGGGATATTATGGCTACACCTTC.

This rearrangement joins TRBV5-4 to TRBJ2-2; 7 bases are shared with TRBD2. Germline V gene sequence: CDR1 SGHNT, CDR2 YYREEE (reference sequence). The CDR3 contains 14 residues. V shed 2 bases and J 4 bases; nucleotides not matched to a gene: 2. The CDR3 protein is CASSFPGGTGELFF. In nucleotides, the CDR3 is TGTGCCAGCAGCTTCCCGGGGGGCACCGGGGAGCTGTTTTTT.

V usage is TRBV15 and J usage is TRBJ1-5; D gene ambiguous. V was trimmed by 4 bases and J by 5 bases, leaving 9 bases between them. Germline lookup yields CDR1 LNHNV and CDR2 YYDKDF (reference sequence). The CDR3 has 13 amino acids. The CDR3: CATSIQYDQPQHF. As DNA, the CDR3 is TGTGCCACCAGCATTCAGTACGATCAGCCCCAGCATTTT.

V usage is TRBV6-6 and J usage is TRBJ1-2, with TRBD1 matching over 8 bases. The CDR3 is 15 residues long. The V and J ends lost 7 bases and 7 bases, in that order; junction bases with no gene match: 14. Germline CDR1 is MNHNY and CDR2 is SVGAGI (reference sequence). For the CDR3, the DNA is TGTGCCAGCATTAACGACAGGGGCTTTGGAAGTGGCTACACCTTC. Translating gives CASINDRGFGSGYTF.

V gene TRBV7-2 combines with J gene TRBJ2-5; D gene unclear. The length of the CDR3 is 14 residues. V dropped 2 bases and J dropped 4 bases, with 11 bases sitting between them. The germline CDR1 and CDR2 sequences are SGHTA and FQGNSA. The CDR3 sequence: CASSLTSGSETQYF. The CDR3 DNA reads TGTGCCAGCAGCTTAACGTCGGGTTCAGAGACCCAGTACTTC.

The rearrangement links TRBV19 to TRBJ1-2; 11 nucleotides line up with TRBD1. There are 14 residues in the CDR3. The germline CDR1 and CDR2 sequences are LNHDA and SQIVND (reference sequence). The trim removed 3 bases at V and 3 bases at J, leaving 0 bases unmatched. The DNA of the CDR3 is TGTGCCAGTAGTATGGACAGGGGGCACTATGGCTACACCTTC. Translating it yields CASSMDRGHYGYTF.

The CDR3 loop is CASRAPGVPLYEQYF. The DNA of the CDR3 is TGTGCCAGCAGGGCCCCAGGGGTACCCCTCTACGAGCAGTACTTC. V and J are TRBV21-1 and TRBJ2-5; TRBD1, the table's D call, lacks a check against the DNA. The tail of the sequence fits TRBJ2-7 better, so the J call may be wrong. TRBV21-1 is a recognized pseudogene. This CDR3 region has 15 residues.